Shown below are 9 T cell receptor beta chains from a single sample sequenced in a study of tumor-infiltrating lymphocytes in primary liver carcinoma. With a constant-region primer, TCR beta cDNA was made from 450 to 550 ng of total RNA. For TCR beta, libraries were produced by three nested multiplex PCR rounds using slightly modified ARM-PCR. Forward primers for TRBV1-TRBV30 and a C-beta reverse primer served the first two PCR rounds, at about 11 cycles each. TCRdb reprocessed the multiplex PCR reads via MiXCR and lists one record per CDR3 protein. The sample lists approximately 340,000 distinct CDR3 sequences; less than 65% were seen once. Germline DNA was extracted alongside blood RNA, which was obtained from unsorted whole blood. Sequenced: peripheral blood. The receptors here all came from a man aged 40-49 years with primary liver carcinoma and hepatitis B virus infection.

The rearrangement joins TRBV5-8 to TRBJ2-2; perhaps TRBD2 as D (6 bases). Trimming removed 3 bases from V and 3 bases from J, with 18 bases in between. The CDR3 totals 17 residues. The V gene's germline CDR1 is SGHTS and CDR2 YDEGEE. The CDR3 nucleotides are TGTGCCAGCAGCTCCCTTGATGGGTGGGAGGACACCGGGGAGCTGTTTTTT. Translated, it gives CASSSLDGWEDTGELFF. The entire variable domain, with the rest obtained from reference TRBV5-8 and TRBJ2-2, is as follows: EAGVTQSPTHLIKTRGQQATLRCSPISGHTSVYWYQQALGLGLQFLLWYDEGEERNRGNFPPRFSGRQFPNYSSELNVNALELEDSALYLCASSSLDGWEDTGELFFGEGSRLTVL.

The gene calls are TRBV4-2 and TRBJ2-6; D unresolved. The CDR3 runs to 15 residues. Germline CDR1 and CDR2: LGHNA and YNFKEQ. Trimming stripped 5 bases from V and 4 bases from J, with 12 bases between. The DNA for the CDR3 is TGTGCCAGCAGCGAACAGCATGGGGGGGCCAACGTCCTGACTTTC. Translating it yields CASSEQHGGANVLTF.

This clonotype showed up just a few times. This chain links TRBV13 with TRBJ2-7; D is possibly TRBD1 or TRBD2 (5 bases each). CDR3 size: 14 residues. From germline, CDR1 is PRHDT and CDR2 FYEKMQ (reference sequence). V gave up 7 bases and J gave up 2 bases, with 15 bases separating them. CDR3 nucleotide sequence: TGTGCCAGCACCGAGGGACGGTCGGCCTACGAGCAGTACTTC. This gives the protein CASTEGRSAYEQYF.

This clonotype was observed a single time. A junction boundary mismatches the germline segment, possibly from a read error. The rearrangement uses TRBV6-1 and TRBJ2-1, with 12 bases that match TRBD1. The CDR3 sequence is 15 residues long. Germline lookup yields CDR1 MNHNS and CDR2 SASEGT. As DNA, the CDR3 is TGTGCCAGCAGTGAGGGACAGGGGGCTTACAATGTGCAGTTCTTC. This codes for CASSEGQGAYNVQFF.

Concerning this clonotype itself: This likely comes from a read error, as the CDR3 has no conserved phenylalanine or tryptophan at its end. No DNA is shown, since the ends of the CDR3 on it are uncertain; the CDR3 is the one TCRdb lists. This chain joins TRBV11-2 and TRBJ2-1; the table's D call, TRBD2, was not checked against the DNA. Germline V gene lookup returns CDR1 SGHAT and CDR2 FQNNGV. The CDR3 is 16 amino acids in total, end residues counted. The CDR3 loop is CASSSVAGGYGNEKFS.

About this clonotype itself: The junction departs from the called germline gene at one end, perhaps through a read error. CDR3 in DNA: TGTACCAGCACAGGGTCTGGAGAGACTCAGTACTTC. It is translated as CTSTGSGETQYF. The chain couples TRBV6-5 to TRBJ2-5; tentative D call: TRBD1 (6 bases). The germline gives CDR1 MNHEY, CDR2 SVGAGI. This CDR3 spans 12 amino acids.

A note on this clonotype: One end of the junction varies from germline; a read error may be responsible. The chain's CDR3 is CASSYPGSSYERYF. For the CDR3, the DNA is TGTGCCAGCAGTTACCCTGGCAGTTCCTACGAGCGGTACTTC. The chain is built from TRBV6-2 or TRBV6-3 and TRBJ2-7; D unclear. The length of the CDR3 is 14 residues. Germline CDR1 and CDR2: MNHEY and SVGEGT.

This clonotype was observed a few times. The V gene is TRBV6-5, the J gene TRBJ1-5; perhaps TRBD1 as D (5 bases). This CDR3 comprises 14 residues. Looked up from germline, CDR1 is MNHEY and CDR2 is SVGAGI. Deletions cut 6 bases from V and 11 bases from J, with 20 bases between. Here the CDR3 reads CASRPGQFRQSQHF. Written as DNA, the CDR3 is TGTGCCAGCAGGCCAGGGCAGTTCAGGCAGTCCCAGCATTTT.

This clonotype was observed many times. The rearrangement uses TRBV5-5 and TRBJ2-1; TRBD1 is a possible D gene (6 bases). This CDR3 has 15 amino acids. Deletions cut 2 bases from V and 7 bases from J, with 16 bases between. The germline CDR1 and CDR2 sequences are SGHKS and YYEKEE (reference sequence). The chain's CDR3 is CASSFSVGAQNEQFF. The DNA of the CDR3 is TGTGCCAGCAGCTTCAGTGTGGGGGCGCAAAATGAGCAGTTCTTC.